This entry features one T cell receptor beta chain sequence. The antigen is undetermined. CDR1 and CDR2 from the germline V gene are MGHRA and YSYEKL. The CDR3 is made up of 14 amino acids. Each CDR3 protein gets one entry in TCRdb, which reprocessed the 5' RACE reads and gives no DNA. Recorded for this sample: 200,000 to 300,000 distinct CDR3 sequences. These data are taken from a study of T cells expressing NK-cell markers. Study summary: The eight sequenced donors comprised seven who were HCMV-seropositive and one who was seronegative.

Regarding the study as a whole: Whether expanded NKG2C+ T cell clones were HCMV-specific remained unclear.

The chain couples TRBV4-1 to TRBJ2-2. Sequenced sample: blood T cells: a sorted CD56 or NKG2C T cell subset, CD4+ or CD8+ T cells, or bulk PBMC T cells (not recorded which). The clonotype was recovered from a woman between 18 and 75 years old in good health. The CDR3 loop reads CASSQEWWDRGLFF.